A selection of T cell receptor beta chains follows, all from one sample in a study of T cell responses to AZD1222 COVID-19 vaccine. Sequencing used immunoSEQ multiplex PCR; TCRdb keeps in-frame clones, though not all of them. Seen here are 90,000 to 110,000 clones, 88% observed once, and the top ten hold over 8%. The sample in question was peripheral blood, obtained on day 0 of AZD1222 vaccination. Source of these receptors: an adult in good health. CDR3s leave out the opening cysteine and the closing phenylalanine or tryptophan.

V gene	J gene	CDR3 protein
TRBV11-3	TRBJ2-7	ASSLDYEQY
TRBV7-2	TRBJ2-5	ATSQGVGETQY
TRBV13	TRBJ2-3	ASSLGQGRTSGTDTQY
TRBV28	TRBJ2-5	ASSHAKTSGKETQY
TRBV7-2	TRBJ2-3	ASSPHLVDTQY
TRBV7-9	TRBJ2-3	ASSFSGAGDTQY
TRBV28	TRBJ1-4	ASRDSVGSNEKLF
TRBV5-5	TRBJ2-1	ASSLTARSYNEQF
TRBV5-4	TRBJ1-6	ASSLGSGVGSPLH
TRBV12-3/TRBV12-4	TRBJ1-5	ASSLLVDQPQH
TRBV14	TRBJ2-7	ASSQLIAGGYRGEQY
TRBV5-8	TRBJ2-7	ASSTRTGIYEQY
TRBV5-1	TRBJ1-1	ASSLAHSNTEAF
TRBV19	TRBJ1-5	ASSSGTRGNQPQH
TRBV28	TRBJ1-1	ASGENREAF
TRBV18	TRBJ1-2	ASSPRTAGVDYT
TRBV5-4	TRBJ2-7	ASSLVAGNNEQY
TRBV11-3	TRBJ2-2	ASSFRGPDTGELF
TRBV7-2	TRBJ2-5	ASSSGPSTTQY
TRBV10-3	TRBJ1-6	AISESGSNSPLH
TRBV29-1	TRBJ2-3	SVASTWVAGTSTDTQY
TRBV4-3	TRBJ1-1	ASSQAQVSGTEAF
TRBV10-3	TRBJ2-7	AIRVGQGTYEQY
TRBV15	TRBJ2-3	ATSRASGRSTDTQY
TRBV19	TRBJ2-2	ASSQPRANTGELF
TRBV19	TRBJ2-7	ASSTGLAGGRVAYEQY
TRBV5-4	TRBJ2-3	ASSLDGGAGDTQY
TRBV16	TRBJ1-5	ASSFAAGWQPQH
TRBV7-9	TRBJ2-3	ASTNSYTDTQY
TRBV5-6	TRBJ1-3	ASSLLRRAGGNTIY
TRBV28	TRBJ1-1	ASTTGAFNTEAF
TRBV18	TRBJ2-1	ASSPNGGNEQF
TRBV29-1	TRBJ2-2	SVVTGATGELF
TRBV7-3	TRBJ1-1	ASSLEGVRNTEAF